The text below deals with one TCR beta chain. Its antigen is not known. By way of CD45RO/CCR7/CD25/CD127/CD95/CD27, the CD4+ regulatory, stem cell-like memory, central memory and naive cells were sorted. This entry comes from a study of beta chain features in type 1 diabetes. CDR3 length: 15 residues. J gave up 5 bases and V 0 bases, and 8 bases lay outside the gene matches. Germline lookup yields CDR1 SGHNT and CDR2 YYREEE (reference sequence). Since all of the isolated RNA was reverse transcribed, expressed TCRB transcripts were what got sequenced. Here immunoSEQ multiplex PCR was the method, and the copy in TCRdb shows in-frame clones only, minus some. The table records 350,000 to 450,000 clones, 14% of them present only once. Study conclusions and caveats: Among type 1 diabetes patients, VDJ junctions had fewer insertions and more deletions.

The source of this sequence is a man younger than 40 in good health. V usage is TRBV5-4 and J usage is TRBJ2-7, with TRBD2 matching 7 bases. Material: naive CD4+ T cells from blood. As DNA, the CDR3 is TGTGCCAGCAGCTTGGACCCCGCGGGAGCTAACGAGCAGTACGTC. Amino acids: CASSLDPAGANEQYV.